Below, one T cell receptor (beta chain) is given with its context. Germline V gives CDR1 SGHRS, CDR2 YFSETQ. The CDR3 spans 15 residues. The V gene lost 0 bases and the J gene lost 10 bases, with 17 bases spanning the gap. Sequencing was performed with immunoSEQ multiplex PCR; in TCRdb, only in-frame clones are kept and a portion is missing. Among about 82,000 clones, around 80% were seen once, and the ten largest hold roughly a third. This sample is drawn from a study of blood T cell repertoires in COVID-19. The source of this sequence is a man in his sixties with COVID-19, enrolled during active disease. V is TRBV5-1 and J is TRBJ2-1; tentative D call: TRBD2 (6 bases). Specimen: peripheral blood. CDR3 coding DNA: TGCGCCAGCAGCTTGGCGGTGGCGGGGACGCTGGAGCAGTTCTTC. Amino acid sequence: CASSLAVAGTLEQFF.